Here is one T cell receptor (beta chain) with its context. The record originates from a study of identical twins. TCRdb processed the 5' RACE reads anew with MiXCR; each CDR3 protein has one entry. The repertoire holds about 520,000 distinct CDR3 sequences, with approximately 22% as singletons. A further study also used this sample, focusing on T cells expressing NK-cell markers.

This TCR came from a woman aged 18-29 years in good health. Input material: CD4+ T cells sorted from blood.

CDR3 in amino acids: CASSVGQPNLNYGYTF. DNA of the CDR3: TGTGCCAGCAGCGTAGGTCAACCGAATCTCAACTATGGCTACACCTTC. V is TRBV9 and J is TRBJ1-2, with D unresolved. V gave up 0 bases and J gave up 2 bases, with 14 bases separating them. The CDR3 consists of 16 residues. The germline CDR1 and CDR2 sequences are SGDLS and YYNGEE.